This is a list of T cell receptor beta chains from one sample in a study of chemoradiotherapy in HPV16-positive cancers. Assay: immunoSEQ multiplex PCR; the TCRdb copy retains only in-frame clones and omits some. The data contain about 68,000 clones, 88% of them singletons. Here the sequenced sample was blood, taken from a patient who underwent chemoradiotherapy. All receptors derive from a human donor with HPV-associated anogenital cancer. The CDR3 runs from the conserved cysteine through the conserved F or W. The D gene is left open where the match is weak. The size field is filled for only some rows; it gives once, few, many or a size class.

abundance,len,d_gene,v_gene,j_gene,CDR3nt,CDR3aa
NA,12,TRBD1,TRBV6-1,TRBJ2-4,TGTGCCAGCAGTGAGACAGGGGGCATTCAGTACTTC,CASSETGGIQYF
NA,16,NA,TRBV5-1,TRBJ1-1,TGCGCCAGCAGCACGGCCGCGCTCCGGGGGAACACTGAAGCTTTCTTT,CASSTAALRGNTEAFF
few,14,TRBD1,TRBV6-5,TRBJ2-4,TGTGCCAGCAAGCGCGGGACAGGGGAAAACATTCAGTACTTC,CASKRGTGENIQYF
NA,15,NA,TRBV27,TRBJ1-1,TGTGCCAGCAGTTATACGGTGAAGGGCGACACTGAAGCTTTCTTT,CASSYTVKGDTEAFF
NA,14,TRBD1,TRBV28,TRBJ2-2,TGTGCCAGCAGATTATACAGGGGCCCCGGGGAGCTGTTTTTT,CASRLYRGPGELFF
NA,12,NA,TRBV30,TRBJ1-4,TGTGCCTGGAGTGCCTCAAGTGAAAAACTGTTTTTT,CAWSASSEKLFF
few,14,NA,TRBV19,TRBJ1-3,TGTGCCAGTAGTAAGGGGACCTCTGGAAACACCATATATTTT,CASSKGTSGNTIYF
NA,16,NA,TRBV27,TRBJ1-5,TGTGCCAGCAGCTCGTCGACTGGGGTCAACAATCAGCCCCAGCATTTT,CASSSSTGVNNQPQHF
few,12,NA,TRBV2,TRBJ1-1,TGTGCCAGCAGTAATTGGAACACTGAAGCTTTCTTT,CASSNWNTEAFF
NA,17,TRBD1,TRBV4-1,TRBJ2-5,TGCGCCAGCAGCCAAGATACAAAACAGGGGCGCGGGGAGACCCAGTACTTC,CASSQDTKQGRGETQYF
NA,16,NA,TRBV7-9,TRBJ2-3,TGTGCCAGCATCACGACGTATAGGGGTAGCACAGATACGCAGTATTTT,CASITTYRGSTDTQYF
few,19,TRBD1,TRBV5-5,TRBJ1-3,TGTGCCAGCAGGGCGGTTACGGGACAGGGAAGGGACCTTGGAAACACCATATATTTT,CASRAVTGQGRDLGNTIYF
NA,14,NA,TRBV6-6,TRBJ1-2,TGTGCCAGCAGTGGGACGCAGGGCAACTATGGCTACACCTTC,CASSGTQGNYGYTF
once,14,NA,TRBV9,TRBJ1-1,TGTGCCAGCAGCGTAGAGGCAGTCGGCCCTGAAGCTTTCTTT,CASSVEAVGPEAFF
NA,13,NA,TRBV5-4,TRBJ2-5,TGTGCCAGCAGCTTTAACAGCCAAGAGACCCAGTACTTC,CASSFNSQETQYF
NA,16,TRBD2,TRBV25-1,TRBJ2-1,TGTGCCAGCAGTCAGCTAAGCGGGAGGACTTACAATGAGCAGTTCTTC,CASSQLSGRTYNEQFF
once,11,NA,TRBV29-1,TRBJ2-7,TGCAGCGTTGAGGGGCTCAACGAGCAGTACTTC,CSVEGLNEQYF
NA,18,NA,TRBV28,TRBJ2-4,TGTGCCAGCAGGTCGGCAGGGACGGCGCTTCAAGCCAAAAACATTCAGTACTTC,CASRSAGTALQAKNIQYF
NA,13,NA,TRBV29-1,TRBJ2-7,TGCAGCGTTGTCGTCGGGAGTGTTTACGAGCAGTACTTC,CSVVVGSVYEQYF
NA,13,NA,TRBV19,TRBJ1-1,TGTGCCAGTATTACCAGGGGATTAGCTGAAGCTTTCTTT,CASITRGLAEAFF
NA,14,NA,TRBV6-1,TRBJ1-5,TGTGCCAGCAGTCCCGGAGCAGGGAATCAGCCCCAGCATTTT,CASSPGAGNQPQHF
NA,17,NA,TRBV13,TRBJ2-1,TGTGCCAGCAGCTTAGGCGGGACTCAACTGGAAGACAATGAGCAGTTCTTC,CASSLGGTQLEDNEQFF
NA,17,TRBD2,TRBV19,TRBJ2-3,TGTGCCAGTAGTCTACGACCCGGACTAGCGGGAAGAGATACGCAGTATTTT,CASSLRPGLAGRDTQYF
once,16,TRBD1,TRBV7-2,TRBJ1-3,TGTGCCAGCAGCACAAGAACAGGGGGCTCTGGAAACACCATATATTTT,CASSTRTGGSGNTIYF
NA,16,TRBD2,TRBV5-1,TRBJ2-3,TGCGCCAGCAGCTCCGGACTAGCGCAAGCCACAGATACGCAGTATTTT,CASSSGLAQATDTQYF
NA,13,NA,TRBV27,TRBJ1-1,TGTGCCAGCAGTTCTGCTTACCACGTGGATGCTTTCTTT,CASSSAYHVDAFF
few,18,NA,TRBV10-2,TRBJ1-1,TGCGCCAGCAGTGAGCCGAATAGGTGGGGGTCAGTGAACACTGAAGCTTTCTTT,CASSEPNRWGSVNTEAFF
NA,14,TRBD2,TRBV28,TRBJ2-7,TGTGCCAGCAAGGAACTAGCGGGATTCTACGAGCAGTACTTC,CASKELAGFYEQYF
NA,13,NA,TRBV29-1,TRBJ1-2,TGCAGCGTCGCCCCTGACAAGGGGTATGGCTACACCTTC,CSVAPDKGYGYTF
NA,13,NA,TRBV5-1,TRBJ1-2,TGCGCCAGCAGCGAGGACGGGAACTATGGCTACACCTTC,CASSEDGNYGYTF
NA,16,TRBD1,TRBV30,TRBJ1-5,TGTGCCTGGAGTCGAGAACTGGACAGGGTAGATCAGCCCCAGCATTTT,CAWSRELDRVDQPQHF
NA,18,TRBD2,TRBV2,TRBJ2-1,TGTGCCAGCAGTGAAGCGCAAATAGCGGGGGGGCGTGGCAATGAGCAGTTCTTC,CASSEAQIAGGRGNEQFF
NA,18,NA,TRBV10-3,TRBJ1-3,TGTGCCATCAGTGAGTCTCGGCGGGCTGTAGGAGTGGGAAACACCATATATTTT,CAISESRRAVGVGNTIYF
once,15,NA,TRBV5-8,TRBJ2-1,TGTGCCAGCAGCACCCTCTTTGGGTCCCCCAATGAGCAGTTCTTC,CASSTLFGSPNEQFF
NA,15,TRBD1,TRBV9,TRBJ2-5,TGTGCCAGCAGCGTAGGGACAGGTTGGGGGGAGACCCAGTACTTC,CASSVGTGWGETQYF
NA,15,NA,TRBV7-7,TRBJ2-5,TGTGCTAGCAGCCCAGGAAGACTCATCCAAGAGACCCAGTACTTC,CASSPGRLIQETQYF
NA,14,TRBD2,TRBV6-5,TRBJ2-7,TGTGCCAGCAGGCCTCCGGGGGGGCGCCACGAGCAGTACTTC,CASRPPGGRHEQYF
NA,15,TRBD1,TRBV6-1,TRBJ2-7,TGTGCCACCACCCCTAGAGGACAGGGGGCCTACGAGCAGTACTTC,CATTPRGQGAYEQYF
NA,16,NA,TRBV14,TRBJ2-6,TGTGCCAGCAGCCAAGATCGCGTCTCTGGGGCCAACGTCCTGACTTTC,CASSQDRVSGANVLTF
NA,14,NA,TRBV18,TRBJ1-2,TGTGCCAGCTCACCAGGGGGCGAGAACTATGGCTACACCTTC,CASSPGGENYGYTF
NA,14,NA,TRBV5-4,TRBJ2-2,TGTGCCAGCAGCTTGGCTGATAACACCGGGGAGCTGTTTTTT,CASSLADNTGELFF
NA,14,NA,TRBV4-1,TRBJ2-7,TGCGCCAGCAGCCAAGTAGTAGGGGACTACGAGCAGTACTTC,CASSQVVGDYEQYF
NA,15,TRBD2,TRBV2,TRBJ2-3,TGTGCCAGCAGTGCGGGCGGGGGGGCCGCGGATACGCAGTATTTT,CASSAGGGAADTQYF
once,12,NA,TRBV25-1,TRBJ2-7,TGTGCCAGCAGTCTCTCATCCTACGAGCAGTACTTC,CASSLSSYEQYF
NA,15,NA,TRBV6-4,TRBJ2-3,TGTGCCAGCAGTGACCGGGACCGAAACACAGATACGCAGTATTTT,CASSDRDRNTDTQYF
NA,13,NA,TRBV19,TRBJ1-1,TGTGCCAGTAGTATAAGTCAGAACACTGAAGCTTTCTTT,CASSISQNTEAFF